Below, one T cell receptor (beta chain) is given with its context. This clone was seen only a few times. The target of this receptor is not known. There are no base qualities to consult, and no much larger clone falls within one base. TCRbeta CDR3 regions were amplified from genomic DNA using the immunoSEQ Assay, a bias-controlled multiplex PCR. The paper's processing steps were these. Nucleated cell counts per sample were estimated from amplification of reference gene primers within the assay. To quantify the absolute abundance of each unique TCRbeta CDR3 rearrangement, sequence reads were collapsed and filtered. For each sample, productive Simpson clonality was calculated by taking the square root of Simpson's diversity index across productive rearrangements. In its TCRdb copy, this immuneACCESS table keeps in-frame sequences only and misses some clones. Where compared with another copy, unresolved V genes explain less than half of these, and the others have no known cause. The V and J calls and clone size come from that table; D and trimming were worked out from the DNA. For this sample the table gives 140,000 to 150,000 clones, of which 70% to 90% were detected only once. Together, the top ten hold about 8% of the sample.

V is clipped by 0 bases and J by 2 bases, and the sequence between their germline boundaries is 8 bases long. The CDR3 covers 14 residues, taking in both the cysteine and the phenylalanine. Of all the DNA, just the CDR3 is kept, 42 bases in frame from base 1. This sample is part of a study of blood T cell repertoires in COVID-19 (TCRdb year 2020). Study-level background: The collaborator samples originated in the United States, Italy and Spain and spanned the acute and convalescent phases of COVID-19. The prospective study material was composed of cDNA or gDNA derived from T cells, B-cell-depleted T cells, or PBMCs. The dataset comprised deeply sampled blood TCRbeta repertoires from subjects exposed to, actively infected with, or recovered from COVID-19. The repertoires were made available in a free public database intended to serve as a resource for research on the immune response to SARS-CoV-2. Samples were obtained from the ongoing ImmuneRACE study (first 160 participants) and from over 1,000 subjects provided by 6 global collaborators. The sample metadata nearly always contained a de-identified subject ID, COVID-19 status, age in years and sex. HLA class I and class II types, where available, came from metadata supplied by the sample provider rather than from assay-based typing.

In Seattle, one collaborating source enrolled patients while the infection was active and tracked those patients longitudinally over the course of disease. Each collaborating institution followed its own protocols to collect whole blood in K2EDTA tubes. For TCRbeta analysis, collaborators shipped samples as frozen whole blood, isolated PBMCs, or DNA extracted from either of those sample types. General study outcomes and caveats: The quantity of clinical and demographic metadata differed by source and by participant and was supplied without curation.

Sequencing was done on a sample of peripheral blood. The TCR originated in a woman aged 55-69 years with COVID-19, enrolled during active disease. The V gene is TRBV6-7 and the J gene is TRBJ2-7; the D segment could be TRBD2, given 5 matching bases. TRBV6-7 is an ORF, and what it does is uncertain. The DNA sequence is TGTGCCAGCAGTTACTCCGACTACCCCTACGAGCAGTACTTC. It translates as CASSYSDYPYEQYF.